This T cell receptor (beta chain) was captured in a study of PD-L1 blockade in urothelial cancer. The ends were cut back, 6 bases at V and 3 bases at J, with 15 bases in the middle. Germline CDR1 is MDHEN and CDR2 is SYDVKM. There are 14 residues in the CDR3. Time point noted: peripheral blood 6 weeks after treatment start. Sequencing used immunoSEQ multiplex PCR; TCRdb keeps in-frame clones, though not all of them. The repertoire holds about 120,000 clones, with around nine tenths as singletons. The sequencing used PBMCs, collected around atezolizumab (anti-PD-L1) treatment. The TCR was taken from a man in his fifties or sixties with urothelial cancer. J is TRBJ2-7 and V is TRBV28; D possibly corresponds to TRBD2 (5 bases). Here the CDR3 DNA reads TGTGCCAGCAGAGGCCTGACTATTTACTACGAGCAGTACTTC. It encodes CASRGLTIYYEQYF.